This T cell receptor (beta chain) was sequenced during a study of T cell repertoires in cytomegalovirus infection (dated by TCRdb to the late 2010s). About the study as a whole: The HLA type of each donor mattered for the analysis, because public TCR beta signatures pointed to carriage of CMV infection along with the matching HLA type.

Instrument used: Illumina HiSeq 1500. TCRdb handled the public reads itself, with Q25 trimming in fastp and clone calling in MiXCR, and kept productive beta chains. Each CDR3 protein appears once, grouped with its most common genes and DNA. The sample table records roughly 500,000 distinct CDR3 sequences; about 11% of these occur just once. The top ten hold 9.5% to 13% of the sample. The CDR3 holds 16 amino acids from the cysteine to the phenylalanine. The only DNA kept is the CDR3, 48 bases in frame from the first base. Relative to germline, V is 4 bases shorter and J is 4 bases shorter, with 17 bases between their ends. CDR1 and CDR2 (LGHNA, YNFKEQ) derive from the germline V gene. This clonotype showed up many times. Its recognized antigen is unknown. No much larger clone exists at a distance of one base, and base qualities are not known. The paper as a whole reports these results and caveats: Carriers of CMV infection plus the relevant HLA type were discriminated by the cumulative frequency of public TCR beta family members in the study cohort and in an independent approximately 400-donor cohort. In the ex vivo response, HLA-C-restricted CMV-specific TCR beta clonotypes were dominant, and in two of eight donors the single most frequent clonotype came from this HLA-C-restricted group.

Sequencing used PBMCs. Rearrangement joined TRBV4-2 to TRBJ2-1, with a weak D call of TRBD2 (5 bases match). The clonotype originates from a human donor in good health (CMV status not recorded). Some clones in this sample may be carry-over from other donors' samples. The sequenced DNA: TGTGCCAGCAGCCTATCGACCGGGAACATTTACAATGAGCAGTTCTTC. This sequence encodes CASSLSTGNIYNEQFF.